This TCR beta chain was found in a study of Graves' ophthalmopathy and Graves' hyperthyroidism. Study details: Hyperthyroidism counted as stable given no ophthalmopathy within 18 months of follow-up. Study-level results: Blood samples also showed most expanded thyroid clonotypes exceeding 0.001 frequency. The 13-signature model separated ophthalmopathy from stable hyperthyroidism at around 86% sensitivity and approximately 81% specificity.

Recruitment covered hyperthyroidism patients aged 18 to 65 whose new diagnosis was of under 2 months' duration. This clonotype has a count of ten or more. The target antigen is unknown. CDR1 is SGHRS, CDR2 YFSETQ, per germline. The CDR3 contains 15 residues. Trimming took off 0 bases at V and 6 bases at J, with 15 bases between the two ends. The study amplified TCR beta CDR3 regions using RNA transcripts. The first-round RT-PCR employed HTBI primers together with the Qiagen OneStep RT-PCR kit. A multiplex PCR was then performed as the second round. MiXCR, run by TCRdb on the multiplex PCR reads, gives a single entry per CDR3 protein. The sample lists a few hundred thousand distinct CDR3 sequences; about two fifths were seen once.

Sequenced material: peripheral blood or thyroid tissue (not recorded which). V gene TRBV5-1 combines with J gene TRBJ1-2, with no clear D. The clonotype was recovered from an adult man with Graves' hyperthyroidism. The CDR3 bases are TGCGCCAGCAGCTTGGAGGCAGCGAGACCGGATGGCTACACCTTC. It specifies CASSLEAARPDGYTF.